Below are 7 T cell receptor beta chains sequenced from a single sample in a study of T cells in narcolepsy. Sequencing was performed with immunoSEQ multiplex PCR; in TCRdb, only in-frame clones are kept and a portion is missing. The sample holds around 30,000 clones, under 85% seen once. The sample was memory (CD45RA-) CD4+ T cells from blood. These receptors all come from a human donor in good health.

The V gene is TRBV2, the J gene TRBJ1-2; 8 bases are shared with TRBD1. Trimming at V came to 7 bases and at J to 5 bases, leaving 6 bases not matched to a gene. Germline assignment: CDR1 SNHLY and CDR2 FYNNEI. The CDR3 has 13 amino acids. The CDR3 is CASIGQGAYGYTF. CDR3 nucleotide sequence: TGTGCCAGCATAGGGCAGGGGGCTTATGGCTACACCTTC.

The chain links TRBV5-6 to TRBJ1-5; the D gene is possibly TRBD1 (5 bases). The CDR3 consists of 14 residues. Trimming cost V 3 bases and J 6 bases, with 13 bases left between them. Germline assignment: CDR1 SGHDT and CDR2 YYEEEE. CDR3 region: CASSWGGVGQPQHF. The CDR3 nucleotides read TGTGCCAGCAGCTGGGGCGGGGTAGGTCAGCCCCAGCATTTT.

V and J are TRBV28 and TRBJ1-1, with a possible D match to TRBD1 (5 bases). Germline V gives CDR1 MDHEN, CDR2 SYDVKM. The CDR3 is 17 residues long. V was pared by 6 bases and J by 0 bases, with 20 bases between. CDR3 region: CASSLTYGGAMNTEAFF. The CDR3 DNA is TGTGCCAGCAGCCTAACCTATGGAGGGGCAATGAACACTGAAGCTTTCTTT.

The rearrangement uses TRBV18 and TRBJ1-2, with D hard to call. The CDR3 is made up of 13 amino acids. Looked up from germline, CDR1 is KGHSH and CDR2 is LQKENI. V dropped 2 bases and J dropped 2 bases, with 6 bases sitting between them. The CDR3 nucleotides are TGTGCCAGCTCACCAGAATCAAACTATGGCTACACCTTC. As protein: CASSPESNYGYTF.

V and J are TRBV11-3 and TRBJ1-4; D might be TRBD1 (6 bases). CDR1 is SGHNT, CDR2 YENEEA, per germline. Between the trimmed V and J ends, which lost 3 bases and 3 bases, there was a span of 8 bases. The CDR3 extends over 14 amino acids. CDR3 sequence reads: CASSFRGANEKLFF. The CDR3 nucleotides read TGTGCCAGCAGCTTCAGGGGCGCTAATGAAAAACTGTTTTTT.

The chain combines TRBV19 with TRBJ1-4, with D tentatively TRBD1 (5 bases). The CDR3 consists of 14 residues. Germline CDR1 and CDR2: LNHDA and SQIVND (reference sequence). V was pared by 1 base and J by 6 bases, with 9 bases between. CDR3 in amino acids: CASSIGWGDEKLFF. The DNA for the CDR3 is TGTGCCAGTAGTATAGGTTGGGGGGATGAAAAACTGTTTTTT.

The gene calls are TRBV5-1 and TRBJ1-4; 8 bases are shared with TRBD1. The CDR3 runs to 17 residues. The ends lost 3 bases at V and 7 bases at J; junction bases unmatched: 14. From germline, CDR1 is SGHRS and CDR2 YFSETQ. This chain's CDR3 is CASSSEALGTGAEKLFF. CDR3 sequence (DNA): TGCGCCAGCAGCTCGGAAGCGCTTGGGACAGGCGCTGAAAAACTGTTTTTT.